The 32 T cell receptor beta chains in this list originate from one sample, sequenced in a study of regulatory and conventional T cells in RAG deficiency. Assay used: immunoSEQ multiplex PCR; TCRdb lists only in-frame clones, some missing. The sample shows under 30,000 clones, around nine tenths of them seen only once. Regulatory T cells were sorted from blood as CD4+ CD25-high CD127-low cells. The same sample was also studied in work on regulatory T cells. That report notes: Primers: 52 TRBV forward and 13 TRBJ reverse.

What was sequenced was Tregs sorted from blood. These receptors came from a human donor in good health.

V and J are TRBV6-1 and TRBJ1-2; 7 bases fit TRBD1. Per the germline V gene, CDR1 is MNHNS and CDR2 is SASEGT. The CDR3 totals 16 residues. The trim removed 3 bases at V and 2 bases at J, leaving 9 bases unmatched. CDR3 residues: CASSDGSRTGNYGYTF. CDR3 sequence (DNA): TGTGCCAGCAGTGACGGATCAAGGACAGGCAACTATGGCTACACCTTC.

V usage is TRBV30 and J usage is TRBJ1-4, with no clear D. CDR3 length: 13 residues. Per germline, CDR1 GTSNPN and CDR2 SVGIG (reference sequence). The germline V and J ends were trimmed by 4 bases and 8 bases, with 14 bases remaining between them. DNA for the CDR3: TGTGCCTGGAATGTGAGAGTCAAGGAAAAACTGTTTTTT. Translation gives CAWNVRVKEKLFF.

This clone occurred once. This sequence joins TRBV12-5 and TRBJ2-2, with 9 positions matching TRBD1. The germline V gene has CDR1 LGHNT and CDR2 FRNRAP. The V segment lost 3 bases and the J segment 2 bases; nucleotides outside the gene matches: 13. This CDR3 is 19 amino acids long. The CDR3: CASGLKPTGQGRNTGELFF. Here the CDR3 DNA reads TGTGCTAGTGGTTTAAAACCGACAGGACAGGGGCGTAACACCGGGGAGCTGTTTTTT.

The rearrangement links TRBV2 to TRBJ2-3; 8 bases fit TRBD1. The CDR3 covers 14 residues. The V gene's germline CDR1 is SNHLY and CDR2 FYNNEI. The CDR3 sequence is CATQGGSGANTQYF. The CDR3 DNA reads as TGTGCTACACAGGGGGGTAGCGGCGCAAATACGCAGTATTTT.

The V call is TRBV30, the J call TRBJ1-3; D call uncertain. This CDR3 comprises 11 residues. The V gene lost 8 bases and the J gene lost 3 bases, with 8 bases spanning the gap. Germline CDR1 reads GTSNPN; CDR2 reads SVGIG (reference sequence). The CDR3 DNA reads TGTGCCCGCTCTGTTGGAAACACCATATATTTT. It codes for CARSVGNTIYF.

This clone was seen a few times. The chain carries TRBV19 and TRBJ1-5, with 7 bases lining up with TRBD1. Trimming removed 5 bases from V and 7 bases from J; junction bases left unmatched: 5. Germline lookup yields CDR1 LNHDA and CDR2 SQIVND (reference sequence). This CDR3 has 13 residues. CDR3 sequence: CASSDRAWQPQHF. As DNA, the CDR3 is TGTGCCAGTAGTGACAGGGCTTGGCAGCCCCAGCATTTT.

The V gene is TRBV28, the J gene TRBJ1-2, with unresolved D. V was clipped by 3 bases and J by 2 bases, with 7 bases between them. The germline V gene encodes CDR1 MDHEN and CDR2 SYDVKM. The CDR3 is made up of 13 amino acids. CDR3 in amino acids: CASSLVGNYGYTF. The CDR3, as DNA: TGTGCCAGCAGTTTGGTGGGCAACTATGGCTACACCTTC.

The chain joins TRBV4-2 to TRBJ2-5, with 8 bases identical to TRBD2. V shed 4 bases and J 5 bases; nucleotides not matched to a gene: 12. The germline CDR1 and CDR2 sequences are LGHNA and YNFKEQ. This CDR3 has 16 residues. The CDR3 DNA is TGTGCCAGCAGCCCGTCGGGGGGGGCTTTACGGGAGACCCAGTACTTC. This encodes CASSPSGGALRETQYF.

The chain uses TRBV18 and TRBJ1-2; D not certain. Germline CDR1 is KGHSH and CDR2 is LQKENI. The CDR3 is 16 residues long. V was shortened by 0 bases and J by 4 bases, with 15 bases between the two germline ends. CDR3 sequence: CASSPPIQKGSYGYTF. The CDR3 DNA follows: TGTGCCAGCTCACCACCGATCCAGAAGGGATCCTATGGCTACACCTTC.

This chain uses TRBV5-1 with TRBJ1-2; D unclear. CDR1 and CDR2 from the germline V gene are SGHRS and YFSETQ. There are 14 residues in the CDR3. Trimming took off 0 bases at V and 7 bases at J, with 13 bases between the two ends. CDR3 nucleotide sequence: TGCGCCAGCAGCTTGGGACGAAAACTGGGTGGCTACACCTTC. Its protein product is CASSLGRKLGGYTF.

This clone was recorded only once. The V and J genes are TRBV19 and TRBJ2-2; 7 bases line up with TRBD1. CDR3 length equals 16 residues. V gave up 7 bases and J gave up 7 bases; unmatched junction bases: 15. Germline-derived CDR1 and CDR2 are LNHDA and SQIVND (reference sequence). This CDR3 reads CASTPRKGAWIGELFF. The CDR3 DNA sequence: TGTGCCAGTACCCCGAGGAAGGGGGCGTGGATCGGGGAGCTGTTTTTT.

The chain links TRBV6-6 to TRBJ2-7; the D is unclear. The CDR3 contains 15 residues. From germline, CDR1 is MNHNY and CDR2 SVGAGI (reference sequence). V was cut by 0 bases and J by 1 base, with 10 bases left in between. Written as DNA, the CDR3 is TGTGCCAGCAGTTACTCGGAGTCTTCATCCTACGAGCAGTACTTC. This translates into CASSYSESSSYEQYF.

This clone was recorded once. The chain links TRBV6-1 to TRBJ2-1; D is unresolved. The germline V and J ends were trimmed by 5 bases and 0 bases, with 2 bases remaining between them. CDR3 length equals 12 residues. The germline CDR1 and CDR2 sequences are MNHNS and SASEGT. CDR3 amino acids: CASSYSYNEQFF. CDR3 nucleotides: TGTGCCAGCAGTTACTCCTACAATGAGCAGTTCTTC.

The rearrangement links TRBV6-5 to TRBJ1-6; TRBD1 is a possible D gene (5 bases). The CDR3 length is 16 residues. Germline loops: CDR1 MNHEY, CDR2 SVGAGI. V was trimmed by 2 bases and J by 7 bases, leaving 15 bases between them. In DNA, the CDR3 is TGTGCCAGCAGTTACCTACTTGACAGTGACAATTCACCCCTCCACTTT. Protein sequence: CASSYLLDSDNSPLHF.

A word on this clone: At one of its ends the junction is not consistent with the germline gene, which may arise from a read error. The V and J genes are TRBV30 and TRBJ2-2, with D possibly TRBD1 on 6 matching bases. The CDR3 consists of 15 residues. CDR1 and CDR2 (germline): GTSNPN, SVGIG (reference sequence). CDR3 nucleotide sequence: TGTGCCTGGAGAGAACCCTGGGCTCCCTCAGGGGTGCTGTTTTTT. Translation: CAWREPWAPSGVLFF. The full variable domain, completed using reference TRBV30 and TRBJ2-2, is SQTIHQWPATLVQPVGSPLSLECTVEGTSNPNLYWYRQAAGRGLQLLFYSVGIGQISSEVPQNLSASRPQDRQFILSSKKLLLSDSGFYLCAWREPWAPSGVLFFGEGSRLTVL.

This sequence joins TRBV5-5 and TRBJ2-7, with a weak D call TRBD1 (6 bases). V lost 3 bases, J lost 2 bases, and 12 bases lay in between. The germline gives CDR1 SGHKS, CDR2 YYEKEE (reference sequence). The CDR3 has 14 amino acids. CDR3 protein: CASSSRGTAYEQYF. Written as DNA, the CDR3 is TGTGCCAGCAGCTCCAGGGGTACGGCCTACGAGCAGTACTTC. The full variable domain, rest sourced from reference TRBV5-5 and TRBJ2-7, is DAGVTQSPTHLIKTRGQQVTLRCSPISGHKSVSWYQQVLGQGPQFIFQYYEKEERGRGNFPDRFSARQFPNYSSELNVNALLLGDSALYLCASSSRGTAYEQYFGPGTRLTVT.

The chain joins TRBV5-1 to TRBJ2-1, with 9 bases matching TRBD1. V dropped 2 bases and J dropped 6; count of bases not matched to a gene: 3. Germline V gene data show CDR1 as SGHRS and CDR2 as YFSETQ. The CDR3 is 14 amino acids. The CDR3 coding sequence is TGCGCCAGCAGCTTAGGGACAGGGAGCAATGAGCAGTTCTTC. It encodes CASSLGTGSNEQFF.

The V call is TRBV4-1, the J call TRBJ1-2; D is uncertain. The CDR3 contains 14 residues. Looked up from germline, CDR1 is MGHRA and CDR2 is YSYEKL. V lost 4 bases and J lost 1, with 10 bases in between. CDR3 coding DNA: TGCGCCAGCAGCCCGGAACGGTTTAACTATGGCTACACCTTC. It codes for CASSPERFNYGYTF.

This clone was detected once. The chain uses TRBV5-1 and TRBJ1-1; D may be TRBD1 (6 bases). Per germline, CDR1 SGHRS and CDR2 YFSETQ. The CDR3 runs 15 residues. V shed 0 bases and J shed 6 bases, with 15 bases lying between them. In DNA, the CDR3 is TGCGCCAGCAGCTTGGCCGGACAGCCGCAGGCTGAAGCTTTCTTT. Its translation: CASSLAGQPQAEAFF.

CDR3 amino acids: CASSFTDRGRWLSYEQYF. CDR3 DNA sequence: TGTGCCAGCAGTTTCACTGACAGGGGGCGCTGGCTGAGCTACGAGCAGTACTTC. The rearrangement joins TRBV28 to TRBJ2-7; 10 bases fit TRBD1. The CDR3 is 18 residues long. The germline CDR1 and CDR2 sequences are MDHEN and SYDVKM. After removal of 3 bases from V and 3 bases from J, the junction contained 14 bases not matched to a gene.

The CDR3 DNA reads as TGTGCCAGCAGTGCCCGCCCCACAGATACGCAGTATTTT. The encoded protein is CASSARPTDTQYF. The chain couples TRBV6-6 to TRBJ2-3; D gene ambiguous. This CDR3 has 13 residues. V was clipped by 5 bases and J by 2 bases, with 8 bases between them. Germline V gene sequence: CDR1 MNHNY, CDR2 SVGAGI (reference sequence).

The chain couples TRBV5-1 to TRBJ2-3; no reliable D call. Germline V lookup: CDR1 SGHRS, CDR2 YFSETQ. The ends were cut back, 0 bases at V and 1 base at J, with 9 bases in the middle. CDR3 length: 15 residues. The CDR3 coding sequence is TGCGCCAGCAGCTTGGACTCCTCCGGCACAGATACGCAGTATTTT. Translating it yields CASSLDSSGTDTQYF.

The rearrangement links TRBV7-3 to TRBJ2-3; perhaps TRBD1 as D (6 bases). Germline V gene data show CDR1 as SGHTA and CDR2 as FQGTGA. The V end lost 1 base, the J end lost 1 base, and 9 bases lay between the germline ends. The CDR3 spans 15 residues. The CDR3 coding sequence is TGTGCCAGCAGCTTAATGCGGACAGGCACAGATACGCAGTATTTT. Residues: CASSLMRTGTDTQYF.

V is TRBV5-1 and J is TRBJ1-1; tentative D call: TRBD1 (5 bases). Between the trimmed V and J ends, which lost 0 bases and 4 bases, there was a span of 13 bases. The CDR3 length is 15 residues. In germline, CDR1 is SGHRS, CDR2 YFSETQ. The CDR3: CASSLEFGGRTEAFF. CDR3 DNA sequence: TGCGCCAGCAGCTTGGAATTCGGGGGTCGCACTGAAGCTTTCTTT.

The chain uses TRBV5-6 and TRBJ1-2; weak D call: TRBD1 (6 bases). Trimming stripped 1 base from V and 3 bases from J, with 10 bases between. This CDR3 comprises 14 residues. Germline loops: CDR1 SGHDT, CDR2 YYEEEE. In DNA, the CDR3 is TGTGCCAGCAGCTTGCCAAACAGGGACTATGGCTACACCTTC. This codes for CASSLPNRDYGYTF.

The chain employs TRBV19 and TRBJ2-7; 8 bases match TRBD1. V trimming: 3 bases; J trimming: 1 base; junction bases outside the gene matches: 8. Germline V gene data show CDR1 as LNHDA and CDR2 as SQIVND (reference sequence). CDR3 length: 16 amino acids. The CDR3 region is CASSIPGQGPSYEQYF. CDR3 coding DNA: TGTGCCAGTAGTATCCCCGGACAGGGCCCGTCCTACGAGCAGTACTTC.

This sequence joins TRBV7-9 and TRBJ2-1; 7 nucleotides match TRBD2. The ends lost 5 bases at V and 8 bases at J; junction bases unmatched: 15. The CDR3 spans 16 residues. Germline values: CDR1 SEHNR, CDR2 FQNEAQ (reference sequence). The CDR3 DNA sequence: TGTGCCAGCAGCCAGCCAGCGGGGTCGCTCGGCGATGAGCAGTTCTTC. Protein sequence: CASSQPAGSLGDEQFF.

This clone was counted a single time. This chain joins TRBV11-2 and TRBJ1-4; D not resolved. V shed 4 bases and J shed 7 bases, with 19 bases lying between them. Germline values: CDR1 SGHAT, CDR2 FQNNGV. The CDR3 covers 16 residues. The CDR3 protein is CASSSSRIKPGEKLFF. The CDR3 nucleotides read TGTGCCAGCAGCTCAAGTAGGATTAAGCCGGGTGAAAAACTGTTTTTT.

J is TRBJ2-3 and V is TRBV11-2; 8 bases map to TRBD1. The CDR3 runs 14 residues. V was clipped by 9 bases and J by 2 bases; unmatched bases: 7. CDR1 and CDR2 from the germline V gene are SGHAT and FQNNGV. The chain's CDR3 is CASTRTGNTDTQYF. The DNA of the CDR3 is TGTGCCAGTACCCGGACAGGGAACACAGATACGCAGTATTTT. Together with reference TRBV11-2 and TRBJ2-3, the CDR3 gives the full variable domain: EAGVAQSPRYKIIEKRQSVAFWCNPISGHATLYWYQQILGQGPKLLIQFQNNGVVDDSQLPKDRFSAERLKGVDSTLKIQPAKLEDSAVYLCASTRTGNTDTQYFGPGTRLTVL.

The V call is TRBV7-2, the J call TRBJ1-4; D is unresolved. This CDR3 is 17 amino acids long. Trimming removed 5 bases at V and 2 bases at J, with 18 bases between. Germline assignment: CDR1 SGHTA and CDR2 FQGNSA. CDR3 bases: TGTGCCAGCAGCCTAAACCCTCCTTTGGCCACTAATGAAAAACTGTTTTTT. This gives the protein CASSLNPPLATNEKLFF.

The chain couples TRBV28 to TRBJ2-1; D could derive from TRBD1 or TRBD2 (5 bases each). Germline V gene sequence: CDR1 MDHEN, CDR2 SYDVKM. CDR3 length equals 16 residues. The V end lost 4 bases, the J end lost 5 bases, and 18 bases lay between the germline ends. CDR3 region: CASSSFWVGTNNEQFF. DNA of the CDR3: TGTGCCAGCAGTTCTTTTTGGGTAGGGACCAACAATGAGCAGTTCTTC.

The rearrangement uses TRBV30 and TRBJ2-7; TRBD1 is a possible D gene (6 bases). This CDR3 is 14 amino acids long. The V end lost 0 bases, the J end lost 0 bases, and 9 bases lay between the germline ends. Germline V gene data show CDR1 as GTSNPN and CDR2 as SVGIG (reference sequence). The CDR3 here is CAWSVGAPSYEQYF. The CDR3 coding sequence is TGTGCCTGGAGTGTGGGGGCCCCCTCCTACGAGCAGTACTTC.